Listed below are T cell receptor beta chains from one sample, sequenced in a study of beta chain features in type 1 diabetes. Libraries were prepared by immunoSEQ multiplex PCR; TCRdb keeps only in-frame clonotypes and omits some of them. The sample lists over 600,000 clones, 9.5% to 15% occurring once. Sequences were obtained from naive CD4+ T cells from blood. The receptors shown here come from a man between 25 and 39 years old with type 1 diabetes. The CDR3 runs from the conserved cysteine through the conserved F or W. The D gene is left open where the match is weak. Size is stated for part of the rows, as once, few or many counts, or as a class when the clone is expanded.

d_call: TRBD2; clone_size: few; j_call: TRBJ2-1; v_call: TRBV5-6; cdr3_nt: TGTGCCAGCAGCATAGGACTAGCGGGGGACAATGAGCAGTTCTTC; cdr3_aa: CASSIGLAGDNEQFF
d_call: TRBD1; clone_size: few; j_call: TRBJ2-7; v_call: TRBV19; cdr3_nt: TGTGCCAGTAGCTCACCGGGACAGGGGGTCCGCGAGCAGTACTTC; cdr3_aa: CASSSPGQGVREQYF
d_call: TRBD1; clone_size: few; j_call: TRBJ2-5; v_call: TRBV18; cdr3_nt: TGTGCCAGCTCAGGACAGGGGAGTGAGACCCAGTACTTC; cdr3_aa: CASSGQGSETQYF
d_call: -; clone_size: -; j_call: TRBJ1-1; v_call: TRBV19; cdr3_nt: TGTGCCAGTAAAGCCGAACGGTGGACTGAAGCTTTCTTT; cdr3_aa: CASKAERWTEAFF
d_call: TRBD1; clone_size: few; j_call: TRBJ2-1; v_call: TRBV7-2; cdr3_nt: TGTGCCAGCAATGTACAGGGGGCGTCCTACAATGAGCAGTTCTTC; cdr3_aa: CASNVQGASYNEQFF
d_call: -; clone_size: -; j_call: TRBJ2-1; v_call: TRBV28; cdr3_nt: TGTGCCAGCAGTGCTACTGTGCCTGAGCAGTTCTTC; cdr3_aa: CASSATVPEQFF
d_call: -; clone_size: -; j_call: TRBJ2-3; v_call: TRBV7-2; cdr3_nt: TGTGCCAGCAGCTTAGACTCGGGTCCAGATACGCAGTATTTT; cdr3_aa: CASSLDSGPDTQYF
d_call: -; clone_size: -; j_call: TRBJ2-5; v_call: TRBV4-3; cdr3_nt: TGCGCCAGCAGCCAACATTTTGACGCGGAGGGGAGGGAGACCCAGTACTTC; cdr3_aa: CASSQHFDAEGRETQYF
d_call: -; clone_size: -; j_call: TRBJ1-2; v_call: TRBV4-2; cdr3_nt: TGTGCCAGCAGCCAAGAGGCCGCTAACTATGGCTACACCTTC; cdr3_aa: CASSQEAANYGYTF
d_call: -; clone_size: -; j_call: TRBJ1-1; v_call: TRBV9; cdr3_nt: TGTGCCAGCAGCGAGGGGCCGACGAACACTGAAGCTTTCTTT; cdr3_aa: CASSEGPTNTEAFF
d_call: -; clone_size: -; j_call: TRBJ1-2; v_call: TRBV5-4; cdr3_nt: TGTGCCAGCAGCACGGGGGGCAACTATGGCTACACCTTC; cdr3_aa: CASSTGGNYGYTF
d_call: TRBD2; clone_size: -; j_call: TRBJ2-3; v_call: TRBV10-3; cdr3_nt: TGTGCCATCAGTGAGCCCCTAGCGGGGGGCACAGATACGCAGTATTTT; cdr3_aa: CAISEPLAGGTDTQYF
d_call: TRBD1; clone_size: few; j_call: TRBJ1-1; v_call: TRBV9; cdr3_nt: TGTGCCAGCAGCAGGACAGGGGAAAGCACTGAAGCTTTCTTT; cdr3_aa: CASSRTGESTEAFF
d_call: -; clone_size: -; j_call: TRBJ1-1; v_call: TRBV5-5; cdr3_nt: TGTGCCAGCAGCCCGATCGGGACACTCGTTGTTGGAGCTTTCTTT; cdr3_aa: CASSPIGTLVVGAFF
d_call: -; clone_size: -; j_call: TRBJ1-2; v_call: TRBV11-2; cdr3_nt: TGTGCCAGCAGCTTAGATTCCGTATCAGCTTATGGCTACACCTTC; cdr3_aa: CASSLDSVSAYGYTF
d_call: -; clone_size: -; j_call: TRBJ2-5; v_call: TRBV5-1; cdr3_nt: TGCGCCAGCAGCTTCCTCGGGGGTAGTGCCCAAGAGACCCAGTACTTC; cdr3_aa: CASSFLGGSAQETQYF
d_call: -; clone_size: -; j_call: TRBJ2-1; v_call: TRBV21-1; cdr3_nt: TGTGCCAGCAGCAAAACAGGATATGAGCAGTTCTTC; cdr3_aa: CASSKTGYEQFF
d_call: TRBD2; clone_size: -; j_call: TRBJ2-7; v_call: TRBV7-9; cdr3_nt: TGTGCCAGCAGCTTAAACGGGGGGACGGACGAGCAGTACTTC; cdr3_aa: CASSLNGGTDEQYF
d_call: -; clone_size: -; j_call: TRBJ2-2; v_call: TRBV28; cdr3_nt: TGTGCCAGCAGTGGAAATACCGGGGAGCTGTTTTTT; cdr3_aa: CASSGNTGELFF
d_call: -; clone_size: -; j_call: TRBJ1-3; v_call: TRBV5-4; cdr3_nt: TGTGCCAGCAGCCGAGGGGCGGACTCTGGAAACACCATATATTTT; cdr3_aa: CASSRGADSGNTIYF
d_call: -; clone_size: -; j_call: TRBJ1-1; v_call: TRBV5-4; cdr3_nt: TGTGCCAGCAGCTTGCAAAGCGACACTGAAGCTTTCTTT; cdr3_aa: CASSLQSDTEAFF
d_call: TRBD2; clone_size: -; j_call: TRBJ2-1; v_call: TRBV19; cdr3_nt: TGTGCCAGTAGTATTCTAGCGGGGTTTGAGGCGTCCTATGAGCAGTTCTTC; cdr3_aa: CASSILAGFEASYEQFF
d_call: -; clone_size: -; j_call: TRBJ2-2; v_call: TRBV7-9; cdr3_nt: TGTGCCAGCACCCCGAGTGAAGGAACGAACACCGGGGAGCTGTTTTTT; cdr3_aa: CASTPSEGTNTGELFF
d_call: -; clone_size: -; j_call: TRBJ2-1; v_call: TRBV19; cdr3_nt: TGTGCCAGTAGTCCCGGGACGCCTTCCTACAATGAGCAGTTCTTC; cdr3_aa: CASSPGTPSYNEQFF
d_call: TRBD2; clone_size: few; j_call: TRBJ2-3; v_call: TRBV29-1; cdr3_nt: TGCAGCGTTCTCGGACTAGCGGGGGACGGAGATACGCAGTATTTT; cdr3_aa: CSVLGLAGDGDTQYF
d_call: TRBD1; clone_size: -; j_call: TRBJ1-2; v_call: TRBV4-3; cdr3_nt: TGCGCCAGCAGCCACGAAGACAGGGGGCGCGGCTACACCTTC; cdr3_aa: CASSHEDRGRGYTF
d_call: TRBD1; clone_size: -; j_call: TRBJ1-5; v_call: TRBV5-1; cdr3_nt: TGCGCCAGCAGCTTACAGGGGGCCGGCAATCAGCCCCAGCATTTT; cdr3_aa: CASSLQGAGNQPQHF
d_call: -; clone_size: -; j_call: TRBJ2-3; v_call: TRBV2; cdr3_nt: TGTGCCAGCAGCGACTGGGGCACAGATACGCAGTATTTT; cdr3_aa: CASSDWGTDTQYF
d_call: TRBD1; clone_size: -; j_call: TRBJ1-6; v_call: TRBV6-5; cdr3_nt: TGTGCCAGCACACAGGGGGTATCATCACCCCTCCACTTT; cdr3_aa: CASTQGVSSPLHF
d_call: TRBD2; clone_size: -; j_call: TRBJ2-3; v_call: TRBV4-3; cdr3_nt: TGCGCCAGCAGCCAAGGTGGTCGGCGGGGGGGCACAGATACGCAGTATTTT; cdr3_aa: CASSQGGRRGGTDTQYF
d_call: TRBD2; clone_size: few; j_call: TRBJ2-3; v_call: TRBV4-3; cdr3_nt: TGCGCCAGCAGCCAAGAGCCTAGCGGGGATACGCAGTATTTT; cdr3_aa: CASSQEPSGDTQYF
d_call: -; clone_size: -; j_call: TRBJ1-1; v_call: TRBV5-1; cdr3_nt: TGCGCCAGCAGCTTGGAGACGGCCCTTGGGGCTTTCTTT; cdr3_aa: CASSLETALGAFF
d_call: -; clone_size: few; j_call: TRBJ2-5; v_call: TRBV19; cdr3_nt: TGTGCCAGCCATACTCATCGACCTCTGGGGGAGACCCAGTACTTC; cdr3_aa: CASHTHRPLGETQYF
d_call: TRBD1; clone_size: -; j_call: TRBJ2-1; v_call: TRBV12-5; cdr3_nt: TGTGCTAGTGGCTCCGGGGACAGGGAGCAGTTCTTC; cdr3_aa: CASGSGDREQFF
d_call: -; clone_size: -; j_call: TRBJ2-2; v_call: TRBV7-3; cdr3_nt: TGTGCCAGCAGCTTAAGGCCTCGCCGGGGCACCGGGGAGCTGTTTTTT; cdr3_aa: CASSLRPRRGTGELFF
d_call: TRBD1; clone_size: -; j_call: TRBJ2-7; v_call: TRBV11-2; cdr3_nt: TGTGCCAGCAGCTCCCCAGGGGGAGAGCAGTACTTC; cdr3_aa: CASSSPGGEQYF
d_call: -; clone_size: -; j_call: TRBJ1-6; v_call: TRBV30; cdr3_nt: TGTGCCTGGAGTGTGAGGAGCAGCTCCTATAATTCACCCCTCCACTTT; cdr3_aa: CAWSVRSSSYNSPLHF
d_call: -; clone_size: few; j_call: TRBJ1-2; v_call: TRBV9; cdr3_nt: TGTGCCAGCAGCGTAGCGCCCACTTATGGCTACACCTTC; cdr3_aa: CASSVAPTYGYTF
d_call: TRBD1; clone_size: few; j_call: TRBJ2-7; v_call: TRBV10-3; cdr3_nt: TGTGCCATCCGGGACAGGGAGGTCGAGCAGTACTTC; cdr3_aa: CAIRDREVEQYF
d_call: TRBD1; clone_size: few; j_call: TRBJ2-1; v_call: TRBV5-1; cdr3_nt: TGCGCCAGCGCCGGGACAGGGGAAGACAATGAGCAGTTCTTC; cdr3_aa: CASAGTGEDNEQFF
d_call: -; clone_size: few; j_call: TRBJ2-7; v_call: TRBV30; cdr3_nt: TGTGCCTGGACCGGGACCTACGAGCAGTACTTC; cdr3_aa: CAWTGTYEQYF
d_call: -; clone_size: -; j_call: TRBJ1-2; v_call: TRBV18; cdr3_nt: TGTGCCAGCTCACCAACGGACAGTTATTATGGCTACACCTTC; cdr3_aa: CASSPTDSYYGYTF
d_call: -; clone_size: few; j_call: TRBJ2-1; v_call: TRBV5-1; cdr3_nt: TGCGCCAGCAGCCTGGACATCTCCAGCTCCTACAATGAGCAGTTCTTC; cdr3_aa: CASSLDISSSYNEQFF
d_call: TRBD2; clone_size: -; j_call: TRBJ2-1; v_call: TRBV7-2; cdr3_nt: TGTGCCAGCAGCCAACGGGGACTAGCGGATTACAATGAGCAGTTCTTC; cdr3_aa: CASSQRGLADYNEQFF
d_call: -; clone_size: -; j_call: TRBJ1-2; v_call: TRBV5-1; cdr3_nt: TGCGCCAGCAGCTTGGGATCAGGATGGGACGGCTACACCTTC; cdr3_aa: CASSLGSGWDGYTF
d_call: -; clone_size: few; j_call: TRBJ2-7; v_call: TRBV5-6; cdr3_nt: TGTGCCAGCAGCTTGAGCTCCTACGAGCAGTACTTC; cdr3_aa: CASSLSSYEQYF
d_call: -; clone_size: -; j_call: TRBJ1-1; v_call: TRBV2; cdr3_nt: TGTGCCACCTTGGGTCAAATGAACACTGAAGCTTTCTTT; cdr3_aa: CATLGQMNTEAFF
d_call: -; clone_size: -; j_call: TRBJ2-7; v_call: TRBV19; cdr3_nt: TGTGCCAGTAGTCCAGCTGGGGCGCTCTCCTACGAGCAGTACTTC; cdr3_aa: CASSPAGALSYEQYF
d_call: -; clone_size: -; j_call: TRBJ2-2; v_call: TRBV6-6; cdr3_nt: TGTGCCAGCAGTTACGATAACACCGGGGAGCTGTTTTTT; cdr3_aa: CASSYDNTGELFF
d_call: TRBD2; clone_size: -; j_call: TRBJ2-2; v_call: TRBV4-2; cdr3_nt: TGTGCCAGCAGCCCTACGATAGCGGGCCAATCCGGGGAGCTGTTTTTT; cdr3_aa: CASSPTIAGQSGELFF
d_call: TRBD1; clone_size: -; j_call: TRBJ1-4; v_call: TRBV5-1; cdr3_nt: TGCGCCAGCAGCGGTTCGGGACAGGGGGATGAAAAACTGTTTTTT; cdr3_aa: CASSGSGQGDEKLFF
d_call: -; clone_size: -; j_call: TRBJ1-2; v_call: TRBV5-1; cdr3_nt: TGCGCCAGCAGCCCCGCTTCTGGGGGGGCAAACAACTATGGCTACACCTTC; cdr3_aa: CASSPASGGANNYGYTF
d_call: -; clone_size: -; j_call: TRBJ2-1; v_call: TRBV7-3; cdr3_nt: TGTGCCAGCAGCTCTGGACCCGAGTGGAATGAGCAGTTCTTC; cdr3_aa: CASSSGPEWNEQFF